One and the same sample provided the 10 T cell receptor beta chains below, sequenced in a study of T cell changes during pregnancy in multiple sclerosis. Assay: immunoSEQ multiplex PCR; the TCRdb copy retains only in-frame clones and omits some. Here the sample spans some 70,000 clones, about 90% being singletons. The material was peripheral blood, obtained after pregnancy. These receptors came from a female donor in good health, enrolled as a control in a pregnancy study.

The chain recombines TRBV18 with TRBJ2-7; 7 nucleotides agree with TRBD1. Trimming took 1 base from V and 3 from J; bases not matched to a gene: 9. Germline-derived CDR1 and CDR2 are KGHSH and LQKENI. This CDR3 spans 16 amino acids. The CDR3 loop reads CASSPLARDSIYEQYF. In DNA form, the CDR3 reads TGTGCCAGCTCACCACTTGCCCGGGACAGCATCTACGAGCAGTACTTC.

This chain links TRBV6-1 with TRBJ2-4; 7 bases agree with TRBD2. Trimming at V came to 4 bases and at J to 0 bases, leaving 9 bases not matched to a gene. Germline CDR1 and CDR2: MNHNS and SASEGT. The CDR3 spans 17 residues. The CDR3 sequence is CASSGSWGGVAKNIQYF. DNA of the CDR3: TGTGCCAGCAGTGGGTCTTGGGGGGGAGTAGCCAAAAACATTCAGTACTTC.

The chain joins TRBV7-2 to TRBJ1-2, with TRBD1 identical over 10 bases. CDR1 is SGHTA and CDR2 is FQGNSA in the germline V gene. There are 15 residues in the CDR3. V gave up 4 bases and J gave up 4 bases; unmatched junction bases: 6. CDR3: CASSSGTGVVYGYTF. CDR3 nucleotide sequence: TGTGCCAGCAGCTCAGGGACAGGGGTTGTCTATGGCTACACCTTC.

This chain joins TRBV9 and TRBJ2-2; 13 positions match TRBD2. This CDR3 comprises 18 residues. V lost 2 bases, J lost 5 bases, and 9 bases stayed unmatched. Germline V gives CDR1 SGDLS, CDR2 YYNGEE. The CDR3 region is CASSVGTGLAGVTGELFF. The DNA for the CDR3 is TGTGCCAGCAGCGTCGGCACTGGACTAGCGGGAGTTACCGGGGAGCTGTTTTTT.

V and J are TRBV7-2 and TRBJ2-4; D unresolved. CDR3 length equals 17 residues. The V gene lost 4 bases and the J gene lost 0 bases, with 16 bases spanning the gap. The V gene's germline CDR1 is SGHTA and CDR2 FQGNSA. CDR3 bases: TGTGCCAGCAGCTCACCCTGGCAGGTACTAGCCAAAAACATTCAGTACTTC. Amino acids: CASSSPWQVLAKNIQYF.

The CDR3 spells CASSMLGAAEEKLFF. CDR3 nucleotides: TGTGCCAGTAGTATGTTGGGGGCTGCGGAGGAAAAACTGTTTTTT. The V gene is TRBV19, the J gene TRBJ1-4; D perhaps matches TRBD1 (6 bases). CDR1 and CDR2 from the germline V gene are LNHDA and SQIVND (reference sequence). Trimming pared 3 bases from V and 8 bases from J, leaving 16 bases between. The CDR3 spans 15 residues.

The CDR3 spells CAWSLGGRFEDTQYF. CDR3 in DNA: TGTGCCTGGAGCTTGGGCGGGAGGTTTGAAGATACGCAGTATTTT. The chain couples TRBV30 to TRBJ2-3; 8 bases fit TRBD2. The V gene end was trimmed by 3 bases and the J gene end by 5 bases; junction bases not matched to a gene: 10. This CDR3 spans 15 amino acids. CDR1 is GTSNPN, CDR2 SVGIG, per germline (reference sequence).

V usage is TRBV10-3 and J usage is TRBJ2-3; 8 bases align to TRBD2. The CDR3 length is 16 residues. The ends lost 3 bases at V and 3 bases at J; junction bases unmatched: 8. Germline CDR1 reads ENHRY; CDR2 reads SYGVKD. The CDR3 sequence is CAISDQSGGRTDTQYF. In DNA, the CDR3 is TGTGCCATCAGTGACCAGAGCGGGGGAAGGACAGATACGCAGTATTTT.

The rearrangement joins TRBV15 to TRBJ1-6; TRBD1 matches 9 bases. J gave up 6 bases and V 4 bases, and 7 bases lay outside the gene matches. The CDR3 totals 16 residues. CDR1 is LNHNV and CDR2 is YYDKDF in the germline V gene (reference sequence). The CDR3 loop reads CATSKGQGLGNSPLHF. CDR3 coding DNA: TGTGCCACCAGCAAGGGACAGGGCCTCGGTAATTCACCCCTCCACTTT. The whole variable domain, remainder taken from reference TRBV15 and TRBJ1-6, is DAMVIQNPRYQVTQFGKPVTLSCSQTLNHNVMYWYQQKSSQAPKLLFHYYDKDFNNEADTPDNFQSRRPNTSFCFLDIRSPGLGDTAMYLCATSKGQGLGNSPLHFGNGTRLTVT.

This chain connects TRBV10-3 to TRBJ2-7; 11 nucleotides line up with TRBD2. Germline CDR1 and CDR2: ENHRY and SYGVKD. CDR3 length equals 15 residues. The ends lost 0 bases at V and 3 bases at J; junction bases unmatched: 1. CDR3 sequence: CAISESGTSGYEQYF. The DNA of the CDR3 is TGTGCCATCAGTGAGTCCGGGACTAGCGGCTACGAGCAGTACTTC.